Listed here is a single TCR beta chain. Per the study methods: Amplifying reference gene primers gave estimates of nucleated cell counts. Profiling relied on immunoSEQ multiplex PCR, and the TCRdb table lists in-frame clones only, not all of them. V and J calls and clone size are those listed in that table; D and trimming were worked out from the DNA. The sample yields under 200,000 clones, around nine tenths seen once. The CDR3 runs 14 residues. Germline CDR1 reads SGHDN; CDR2 reads FVKESK. V was shortened by 6 bases and J by 4 bases, with 12 bases between the two germline ends. This sample was taken from a study of blood T cell repertoires in COVID-19. Study at large: Acute and convalescent COVID-19 specimens originated in the United States, Italy and Spain. PBMCs, B-cell-depleted T cells, or T cells were the source of the cDNA or gDNA that made up the material.

The TCR originated in a man in his late teens or twenties with active or convalescent COVID-19. The chain has TRBV14 and TRBJ2-2; D may be TRBD1 (6 bases). Material for sequencing was peripheral blood. CDR3 DNA sequence: TGTGCCAGCAGACAGGGATTGATCACCGGGGAGCTGTTTTTT. This sequence encodes CASRQGLITGELFF.